Shown below are 32 T cell receptor beta chains from a single sample sequenced in a study of blood T cell repertoires in COVID-19. Profiling relied on immunoSEQ multiplex PCR, and the TCRdb table lists in-frame clones only, not all of them. This table holds about 140,000 clones, roughly three quarters found once. Sequenced input: peripheral blood. These receptors were obtained from a woman aged 55-70 years with acute or convalescent COVID-19.

CDR3: CASSQETGGHTYEQYF. CDR3 bases: TGTGCCAGCAGCCAAGAGACAGGGGGCCATACCTACGAGCAGTACTTC. The V and J genes are TRBV14 and TRBJ2-7; TRBD1 aligns across 10 bases. Germline loops: CDR1 SGHDN, CDR2 FVKESK. The CDR3 runs 16 residues. V lost 0 bases, J lost 2 bases, and 4 bases stayed unmatched.

V is TRBV19 and J is TRBJ2-2, with D maybe TRBD1 (6 bases). Trimming stripped 4 bases from V and 0 bases from J, with 9 bases between. The CDR3 runs to 15 residues. Per germline, CDR1 LNHDA and CDR2 SQIVND (reference sequence). The CDR3 nucleotides read TGTGCCAGTAGTAAACAGGGCCCGAACACCGGGGAGCTGTTTTTT. It yields the protein CASSKQGPNTGELFF.

There are a few counts of this clone. The rearrangement uses TRBV30 and TRBJ1-6; the match to TRBD1 covers 7 bases. Trimming cost V 3 bases and J 8 bases; bases outside gene matches: 7. This CDR3 comprises 14 residues. CDR1 and CDR2 from the germline V gene are GTSNPN and SVGIG (reference sequence). The CDR3 coding sequence is TGTGCCTGGAGGGGGGACAGCTTGGATTCACCCCTCCACTTT. It encodes CAWRGDSLDSPLHF. Using reference TRBV30 and TRBJ1-6 for the parts outside the CDR3, the full variable domain is SQTIHQWPATLVQPVGSPLSLECTVEGTSNPNLYWYRQAAGRGLQLLFYSVGIGQISSEVPQNLSASRPQDRQFILSSKKLLLSDSGFYLCAWRGDSLDSPLHFGNGTRLTVT.

The V call is TRBV6-5, the J call TRBJ2-1, with 14 bases identical to TRBD2. The CDR3 runs to 15 residues. Germline lookup yields CDR1 MNHEY and CDR2 SVGAGI. With 8 bases clipped from V and 10 bases from J, the junction kept 10 bases outside the gene matches. The DNA for the CDR3 is TGTGCCAGCGTAGGTGGGACTAGCGGGAGCGGAGAGCAGTTCTTC. This gives the protein CASVGGTSGSGEQFF.

The chain links TRBV18 to TRBJ2-1; possibly TRBD2 for D (6 bases). Germline lookup yields CDR1 KGHSH and CDR2 LQKENI. V lost 3 bases, J lost 2 bases, and 17 bases lay in between. The CDR3 is 17 residues long. CDR3 loop: CASSPIILASTYNEQFF. The CDR3 region has the DNA TGTGCCAGCTCACCGATCATCCTAGCGAGTACCTACAATGAGCAGTTCTTC. Using reference TRBV18 and TRBJ2-1 for the parts outside the CDR3, the full variable domain is NAGVMQNPRHLVRRRGQEARLRCSPMKGHSHVYWYRQLPEEGLKFMVYLQKENIIDESGMPKERFSAEFPKEGPSILRIQQVVRGDSAAYFCASSPIILASTYNEQFFGPGTRLTVL.

The J gene is TRBJ1-5, the V gene TRBV19; D gene ambiguous. The V gene's germline CDR1 is LNHDA and CDR2 SQIVND (reference sequence). The V and J ends lost 6 bases and 4 bases respectively, with 10 bases between them. This CDR3 region has 13 residues. The CDR3 sequence is CASRSHRNQPQHF. CDR3 bases: TGTGCCAGTAGATCTCACAGAAATCAGCCCCAGCATTTT.

Points on this clone: The junction differs from germline at one of its ends, possibly a read error. V and J are TRBV24-1 and TRBJ1-2; D gene uncertain. The V gene's germline CDR1 is KGHDR and CDR2 SFDVKD. This CDR3 is 12 amino acids long. This chain's CDR3 is CATSSKNSGYTF. CDR3 DNA sequence: TGTGCCACCAGTAGCAAGAACTCTGGCTACACCTTC.

The rearrangement uses TRBV19 and TRBJ2-7, with 8 bases lining up with TRBD2. This CDR3 region has 14 residues. The V gene's germline CDR1 is LNHDA and CDR2 SQIVND (reference sequence). The J segment lost 3 bases and the V segment lost 1 base, leaving 2 bases of the junction unmatched. CDR3 DNA sequence: TGTGCCAGTAGTATAGCTGGGACTAGCTACGAGCAGTACTTC. Amino acids: CASSIAGTSYEQYF.

This clone was detected only once. V is TRBV5-1 and J is TRBJ2-5; 9 bases fit TRBD1. Trimming took 2 bases from V and 5 from J; bases not matched to a gene: 10. Germline lookup yields CDR1 SGHRS and CDR2 YFSETQ. CDR3 length: 16 residues. CDR3 in amino acids: CASSFGQGRVWETQYF. The DNA of the CDR3 is TGCGCCAGCAGCTTCGGACAGGGGCGGGTTTGGGAGACCCAGTACTTC.

This clone has only a few counts. J is TRBJ1-2 and V is TRBV20-1; a possible D gene is TRBD1 (5 bases). This CDR3 is built from 14 residues. Trimming took off 3 bases at V and 4 bases at J, with 15 bases between the two ends. Per the germline V gene, CDR1 is DFQATT and CDR2 is SNEGSKA (reference sequence). The CDR3 reads CSASPLDDSYGYTF. The CDR3 DNA follows: TGCAGTGCTAGTCCTCTTGACGACAGCTATGGCTACACCTTC.

The chain recombines TRBV5-1 with TRBJ2-1; 7 positions match TRBD2. The CDR3 contains 16 residues. Trimming cost V 0 bases and J 8 bases; bases outside gene matches: 11. CDR1 and CDR2 from the germline V gene are SGHRS and YFSETQ. In nucleotides, the CDR3 is TGCGCCAGCAGCTTGGTCCTACTAGTAGGGAGGGATGAGCAGTTCTTC. It codes for CASSLVLLVGRDEQFF.

This clone showed up just once. The CDR3 DNA reads TGTGCCAGCAGCGTCCTAACGAGGGCCCATGAGCAGTTCTTC. Protein sequence: CASSVLTRAHEQFF. The V and J genes are TRBV9 and TRBJ2-1; tentative D call: TRBD2 (5 bases). CDR3 size: 14 residues. Germline assignment: CDR1 SGDLS and CDR2 YYNGEE. Trimming took 2 bases from V and 8 from J, leaving 14 bases between them.

This clone was seen just once. This CDR3 reads CASSIGTSGNYNEQFF. CDR3 bases: TGCGCCAGCAGCATCGGGACTAGCGGGAACTACAATGAGCAGTTCTTC. V usage is TRBV5-1 and J usage is TRBJ2-1, with 13 bases identical to TRBD2. V lost 4 bases, J lost 3 bases, and 4 bases stayed unmatched. This CDR3 spans 16 amino acids. CDR1 SGHRS and CDR2 YFSETQ come from the germline V gene.

This chain links TRBV13 with TRBJ2-1; TRBD2 agrees at 14 bases. CDR1 is PRHDT, CDR2 FYEKMQ, per germline (reference sequence). The J segment lost 0 bases and the V segment lost 5 bases, leaving 6 bases of the junction unmatched. The CDR3 is made up of 18 amino acids. The CDR3 reads CASSRGLAGGSSYNEQFF. The CDR3 nucleotides are TGTGCCAGCAGCCGTGGACTAGCGGGAGGAAGCTCCTACAATGAGCAGTTCTTC.

The rearrangement joins TRBV5-1 to TRBJ2-1; possible D gene TRBD1, 5 bases. CDR1 is SGHRS, CDR2 YFSETQ, per germline. The CDR3 extends over 14 amino acids. The ends were cut back, 6 bases at V and 10 bases at J, with 20 bases in the middle. CDR3 sequence (DNA): TGCGCCAGCACTAACAGGCCTCCTTTTCGGGAGCAGTTCTTC. The encoded protein is CASTNRPPFREQFF.

This chain joins TRBV28 and TRBJ2-3; 12 bases agree with TRBD2. The ends lost 2 bases at V and 1 base at J; junction bases unmatched: 1. This CDR3 is 16 amino acids long. Germline CDR1 reads MDHEN; CDR2 reads SYDVKM. In DNA form, the CDR3 reads TGTGCCAGCAGTTTAGGACTAGCGGGACGCACAGATACGCAGTATTTT. This gives the protein CASSLGLAGRTDTQYF.

The chain couples TRBV29-1 to TRBJ1-3; D perhaps matches TRBD1 (5 bases). The CDR3 runs to 13 residues. The ends were cut back, 7 bases at V and 4 bases at J, with 14 bases in the middle. From germline, CDR1 is SQVTM and CDR2 ANQGSEA. The CDR3 coding sequence is TGCAGCGGACTTCACAGGCCCGGAAACACCATATATTTT. Amino acids: CSGLHRPGNTIYF.

The chain employs TRBV27 and TRBJ2-1; 11 bases are shared with TRBD2. V dropped 5 bases and J dropped 8; count of bases not matched to a gene: 5. The CDR3 sequence is 14 residues long. Germline V gene data show CDR1 as MNHEY and CDR2 as SMNVEV (reference sequence). In nucleotides, the CDR3 is TGTGCCAGCAGTGAGGGACTAGCGGAGGATGAGCAGTTCTTC. Its translation is CASSEGLAEDEQFF.

The V gene is TRBV20-1, the J gene TRBJ2-3; TRBD1 agrees at 8 bases. V gave up 3 bases and J gave up 2 bases; unmatched junction bases: 7. CDR1 and CDR2 from the germline V gene are DFQATT and SNEGSKA (reference sequence). The CDR3 spans 15 residues. CDR3 loop: CSASLTQGATDTQYF. CDR3 in DNA: TGCAGTGCTAGTCTGACCCAGGGGGCCACAGATACGCAGTATTTT.

V and J are TRBV6-4 and TRBJ2-1; D possibly corresponds to TRBD2 (6 bases). The CDR3 contains 15 residues. The V end was cut by 8 bases, the J end by 2 bases, with 16 bases between. Germline CDR1 MRHNA, CDR2 SNTAGT. The CDR3 DNA reads as TGTGCCAGCTCTAGCGTCCCAAATACCTACAATGAGCAGTTCTTC. It translates to CASSSVPNTYNEQFF.

In DNA form, the CDR3 reads TGCGCCAGCAGTCGTGGGACAGGAAGCTCCTACGAGCAGTACTTC. The encoded protein is CASSRGTGSSYEQYF. The chain joins TRBV5-1 to TRBJ2-7, with TRBD1 matching 8 bases. V was clipped by 5 bases and J by 0 bases; unmatched bases: 7. CDR3 size: 15 residues. Germline V lookup: CDR1 SGHRS, CDR2 YFSETQ.

This rearrangement joins TRBV3-1 (or the pseudogene TRBV3-2) to TRBJ2-6; no clear D gene. V was clipped by 3 bases and J by 0 bases, with 3 bases between them. The CDR3 sequence is 14 residues long. Germline V gene data show CDR1 as LGHDT and CDR2 as YNNKEL (reference sequence). The CDR3 region has the DNA TGTGCCAGCAGCCACAGCTCTGGGGCCAACGTCCTGACTTTC. It translates to CASSHSSGANVLTF.

The chain joins TRBV6-1 to TRBJ2-7, with D possibly matching TRBD2 (6 bases). The length of the CDR3 is 14 residues. Trimming pared 1 base from V and 4 bases from J, leaving 11 bases between. The germline V gene encodes CDR1 MNHNS and CDR2 SASEGT. Written as DNA, the CDR3 is TGTGCCAGCAGTGAAGTGACTAGGGGTTACGAGCAGTACTTC. Translated, it gives CASSEVTRGYEQYF.

This clone has only one observation. The rearrangement uses TRBV5-1 and TRBJ2-7; TRBD2 matches at 9 bases. CDR3 length: 15 amino acids. Germline-derived CDR1 and CDR2 are SGHRS and YFSETQ. The junction had 8 bases not matched to a gene; V was cut back by 4 bases and J by 3 bases. CDR3 residues: CASSVFSGSFYEQYF. The DNA of the CDR3 is TGCGCCAGCAGCGTCTTTAGCGGGAGTTTCTACGAGCAGTACTTC.

The chain employs TRBV4-1 and TRBJ1-4; a possible D gene is TRBD1 (6 bases). The CDR3 spans 16 residues. Trimming removed 4 bases from V and 2 bases from J, with 14 bases in between. From germline, CDR1 is MGHRA and CDR2 YSYEKL. CDR3 sequence (DNA): TGCGCCAGCAGCCTAGAGACAGGCGGGACTAATGAAAAACTGTTTTTT. It codes for CASSLETGGTNEKLFF.

The gene calls are TRBV5-4 and TRBJ2-7; D is possibly TRBD1 (6 bases). This CDR3 region has 14 residues. V lost 4 bases to trimming and J lost 1 base, with 12 bases between them. Germline V gives CDR1 SGHNT, CDR2 YYREEE (reference sequence). This CDR3 is CASSETGWSYEQYF. CDR3 bases: TGTGCCAGCAGCGAAACAGGGTGGTCCTACGAGCAGTACTTC.

The chain recombines TRBV6-5 with TRBJ2-1; weak D call: TRBD1 (5 bases). The CDR3 runs to 14 residues. V was trimmed by 1 base and J by 7 bases, leaving 11 bases between them. The germline CDR1 and CDR2 sequences are MNHEY and SVGAGI. The CDR3 DNA reads as TGTGCCAGCAGTTACTTAAGTCAGGGAAATGAGCAGTTCTTC. Protein product: CASSYLSQGNEQFF.

This clone was picked up one time. The rearrangement links TRBV30 to TRBJ2-3; no firm D call. Trimming removed 0 bases at V and 7 bases at J, with 5 bases between. The CDR3 has 11 amino acids. The germline V gene has CDR1 GTSNPN and CDR2 SVGIG (reference sequence). The CDR3 spells CAWSVQNTQYF. The CDR3 DNA reads as TGTGCCTGGAGTGTACAAAATACGCAGTATTTT.

The chain has TRBV2 and TRBJ2-7; 10 bases are a match to TRBD2. The CDR3 totals 15 residues. Germline values: CDR1 SNHLY, CDR2 FYNNEI. V gave up 3 bases and J gave up 4 bases; unmatched junction bases: 6. In DNA form, the CDR3 reads TGTGCCAGCAGTGAGGGAATAGCGGGAGGTTACGAGCAGTACTTC. The encoded protein is CASSEGIAGGYEQYF.

This clone was detected once. This sequence joins TRBV19 and TRBJ2-3, with 11 bases matching TRBD2. Germline V CDR1 and CDR2: LNHDA, SQIVND (reference sequence). This CDR3 contains 16 residues. V lost 4 bases, J lost 3 bases, and 6 bases stayed unmatched. Here the CDR3 reads CASSNLAGGGTDTQYF. The CDR3 DNA is TGTGCCAGTAGTAACCTAGCGGGAGGTGGTACAGATACGCAGTATTTT.

V and J are TRBV27 and TRBJ2-7; 10 nucleotides align to TRBD2. The J segment lost 8 bases and the V segment lost 3 bases, leaving 4 bases of the junction unmatched. This CDR3 has 13 amino acids. Germline-derived CDR1 and CDR2 are MNHEY and SMNVEV (reference sequence). CDR3 sequence reads: CASSFSSGRKQYF. CDR3 DNA: TGTGCCAGCAGTTTTTCTAGCGGGAGAAAGCAGTACTTC.

The chain joins TRBV28 to TRBJ1-5; D not resolved. With 5 bases removed from V and 2 bases from J, the gap between germline ends came to 10 bases. The V gene's germline CDR1 is MDHEN and CDR2 SYDVKM. The length of the CDR3 is 14 residues. The CDR3 region has the DNA TGTGCCAGCAGTGCGCATGGTGGCAATCAGCCCCAGCATTTT. Translating it yields CASSAHGGNQPQHF.